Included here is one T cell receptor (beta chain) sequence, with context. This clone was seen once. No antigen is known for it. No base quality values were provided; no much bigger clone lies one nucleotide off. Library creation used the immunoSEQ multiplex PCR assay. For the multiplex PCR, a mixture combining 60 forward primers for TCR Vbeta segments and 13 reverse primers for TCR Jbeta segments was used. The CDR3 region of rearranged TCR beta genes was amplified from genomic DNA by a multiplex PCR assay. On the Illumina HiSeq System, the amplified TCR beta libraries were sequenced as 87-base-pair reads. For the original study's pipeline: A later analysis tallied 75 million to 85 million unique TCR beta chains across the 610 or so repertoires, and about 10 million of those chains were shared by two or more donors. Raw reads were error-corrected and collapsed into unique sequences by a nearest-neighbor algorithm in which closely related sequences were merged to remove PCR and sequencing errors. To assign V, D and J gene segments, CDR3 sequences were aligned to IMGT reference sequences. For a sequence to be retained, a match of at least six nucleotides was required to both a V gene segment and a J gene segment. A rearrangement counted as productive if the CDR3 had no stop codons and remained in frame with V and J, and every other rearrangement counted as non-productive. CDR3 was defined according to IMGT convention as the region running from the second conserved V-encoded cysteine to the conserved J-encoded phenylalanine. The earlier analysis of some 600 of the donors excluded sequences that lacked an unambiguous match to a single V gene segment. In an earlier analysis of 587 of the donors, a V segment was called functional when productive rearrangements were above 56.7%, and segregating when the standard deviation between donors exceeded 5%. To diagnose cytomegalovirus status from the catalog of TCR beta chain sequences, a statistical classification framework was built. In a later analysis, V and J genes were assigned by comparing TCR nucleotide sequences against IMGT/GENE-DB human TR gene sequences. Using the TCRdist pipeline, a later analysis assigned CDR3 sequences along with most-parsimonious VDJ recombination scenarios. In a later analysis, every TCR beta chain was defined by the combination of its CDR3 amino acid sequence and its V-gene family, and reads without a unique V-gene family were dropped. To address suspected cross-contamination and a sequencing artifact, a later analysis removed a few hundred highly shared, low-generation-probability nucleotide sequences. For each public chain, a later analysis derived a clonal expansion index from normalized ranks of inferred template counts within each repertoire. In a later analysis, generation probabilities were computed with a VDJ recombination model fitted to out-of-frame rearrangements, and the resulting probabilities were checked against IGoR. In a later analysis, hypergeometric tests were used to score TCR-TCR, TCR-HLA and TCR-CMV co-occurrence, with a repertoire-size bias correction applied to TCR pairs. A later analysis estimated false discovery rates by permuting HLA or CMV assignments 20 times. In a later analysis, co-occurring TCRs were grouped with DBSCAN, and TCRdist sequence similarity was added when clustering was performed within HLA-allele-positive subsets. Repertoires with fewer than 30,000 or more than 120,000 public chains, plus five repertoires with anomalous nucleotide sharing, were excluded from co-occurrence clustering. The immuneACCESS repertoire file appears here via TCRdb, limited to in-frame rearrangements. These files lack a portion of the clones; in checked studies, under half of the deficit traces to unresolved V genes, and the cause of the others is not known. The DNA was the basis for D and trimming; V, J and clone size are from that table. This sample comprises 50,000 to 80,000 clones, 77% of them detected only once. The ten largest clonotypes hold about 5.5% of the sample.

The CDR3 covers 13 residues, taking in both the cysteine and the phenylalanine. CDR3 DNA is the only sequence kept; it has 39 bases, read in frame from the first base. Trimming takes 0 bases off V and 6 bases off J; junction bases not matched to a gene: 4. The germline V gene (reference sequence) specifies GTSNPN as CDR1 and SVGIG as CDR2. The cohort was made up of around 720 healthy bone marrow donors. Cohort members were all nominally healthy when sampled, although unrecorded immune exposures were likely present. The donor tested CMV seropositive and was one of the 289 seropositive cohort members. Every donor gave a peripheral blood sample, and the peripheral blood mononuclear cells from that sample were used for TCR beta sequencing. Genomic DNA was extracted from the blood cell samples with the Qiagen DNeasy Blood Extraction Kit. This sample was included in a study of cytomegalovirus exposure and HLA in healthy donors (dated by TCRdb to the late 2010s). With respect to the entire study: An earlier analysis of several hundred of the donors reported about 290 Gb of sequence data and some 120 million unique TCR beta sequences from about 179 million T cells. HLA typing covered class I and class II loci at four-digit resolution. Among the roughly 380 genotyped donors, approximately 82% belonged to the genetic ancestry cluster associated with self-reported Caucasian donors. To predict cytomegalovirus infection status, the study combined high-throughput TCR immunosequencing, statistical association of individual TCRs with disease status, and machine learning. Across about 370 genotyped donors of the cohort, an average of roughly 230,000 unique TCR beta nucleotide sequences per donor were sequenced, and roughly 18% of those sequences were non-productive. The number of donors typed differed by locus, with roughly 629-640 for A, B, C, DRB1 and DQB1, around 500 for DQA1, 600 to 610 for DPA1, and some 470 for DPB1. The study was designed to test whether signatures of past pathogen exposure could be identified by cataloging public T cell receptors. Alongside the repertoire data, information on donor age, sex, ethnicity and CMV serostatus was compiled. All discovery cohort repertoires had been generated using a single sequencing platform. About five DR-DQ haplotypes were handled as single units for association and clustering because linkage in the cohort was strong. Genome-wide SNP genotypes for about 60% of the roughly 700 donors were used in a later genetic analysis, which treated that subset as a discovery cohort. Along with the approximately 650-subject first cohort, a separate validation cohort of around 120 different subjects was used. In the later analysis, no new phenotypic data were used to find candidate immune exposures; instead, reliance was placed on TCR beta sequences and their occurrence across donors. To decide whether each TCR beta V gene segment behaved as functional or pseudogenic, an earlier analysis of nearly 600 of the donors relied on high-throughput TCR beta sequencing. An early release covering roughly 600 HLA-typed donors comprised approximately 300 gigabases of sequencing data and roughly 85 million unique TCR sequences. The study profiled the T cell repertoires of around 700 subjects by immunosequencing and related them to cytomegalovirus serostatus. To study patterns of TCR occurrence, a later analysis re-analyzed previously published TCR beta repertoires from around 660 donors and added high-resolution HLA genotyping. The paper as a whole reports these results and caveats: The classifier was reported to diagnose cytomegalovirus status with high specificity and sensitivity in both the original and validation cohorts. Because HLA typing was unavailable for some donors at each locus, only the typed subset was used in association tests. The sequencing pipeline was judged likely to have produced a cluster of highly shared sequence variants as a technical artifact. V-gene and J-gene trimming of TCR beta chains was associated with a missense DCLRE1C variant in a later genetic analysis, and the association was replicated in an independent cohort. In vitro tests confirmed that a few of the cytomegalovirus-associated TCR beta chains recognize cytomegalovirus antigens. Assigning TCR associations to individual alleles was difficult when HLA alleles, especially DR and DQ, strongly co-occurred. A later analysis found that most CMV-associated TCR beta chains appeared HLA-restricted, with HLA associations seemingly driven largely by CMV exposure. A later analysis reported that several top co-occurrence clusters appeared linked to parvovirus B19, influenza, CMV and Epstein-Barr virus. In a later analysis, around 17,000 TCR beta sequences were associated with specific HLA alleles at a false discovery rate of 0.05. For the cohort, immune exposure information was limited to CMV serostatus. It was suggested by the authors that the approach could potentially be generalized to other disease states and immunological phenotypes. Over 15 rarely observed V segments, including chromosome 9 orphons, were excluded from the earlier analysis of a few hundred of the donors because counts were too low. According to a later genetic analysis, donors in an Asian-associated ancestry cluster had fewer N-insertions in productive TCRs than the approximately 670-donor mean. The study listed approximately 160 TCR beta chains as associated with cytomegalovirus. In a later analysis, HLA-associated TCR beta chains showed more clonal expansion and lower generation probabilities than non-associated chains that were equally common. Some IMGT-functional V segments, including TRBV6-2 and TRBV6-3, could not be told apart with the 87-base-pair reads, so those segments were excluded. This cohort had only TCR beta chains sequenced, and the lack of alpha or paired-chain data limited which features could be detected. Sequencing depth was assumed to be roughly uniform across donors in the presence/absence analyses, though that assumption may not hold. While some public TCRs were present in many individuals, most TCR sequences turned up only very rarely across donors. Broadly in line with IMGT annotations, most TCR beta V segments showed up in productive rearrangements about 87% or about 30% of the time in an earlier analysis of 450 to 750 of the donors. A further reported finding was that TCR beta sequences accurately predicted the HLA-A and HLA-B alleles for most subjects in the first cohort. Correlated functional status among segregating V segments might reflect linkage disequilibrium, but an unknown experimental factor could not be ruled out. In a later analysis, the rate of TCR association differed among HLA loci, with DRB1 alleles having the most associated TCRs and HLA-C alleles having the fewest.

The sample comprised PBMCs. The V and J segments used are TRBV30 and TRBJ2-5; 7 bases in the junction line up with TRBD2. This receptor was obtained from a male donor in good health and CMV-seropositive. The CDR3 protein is CAWSVAGIQTQYF. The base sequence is TGTGCCTGGAGTGTAGCGGGGATCCAGACCCAGTACTTC.